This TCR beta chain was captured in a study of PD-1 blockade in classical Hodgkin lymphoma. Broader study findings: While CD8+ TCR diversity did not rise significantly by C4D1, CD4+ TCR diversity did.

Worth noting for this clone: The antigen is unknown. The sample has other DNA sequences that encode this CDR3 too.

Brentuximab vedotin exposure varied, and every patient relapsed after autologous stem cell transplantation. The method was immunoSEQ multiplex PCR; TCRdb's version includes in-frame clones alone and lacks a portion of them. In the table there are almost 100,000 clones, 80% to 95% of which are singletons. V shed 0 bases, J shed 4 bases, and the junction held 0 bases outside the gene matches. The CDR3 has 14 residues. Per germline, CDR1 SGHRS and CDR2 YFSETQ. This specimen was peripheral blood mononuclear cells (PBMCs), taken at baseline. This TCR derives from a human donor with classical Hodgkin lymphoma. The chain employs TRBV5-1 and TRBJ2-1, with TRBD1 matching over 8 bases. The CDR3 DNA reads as TGCGCCAGCAGCTTGGACAGGGGGTACAATGAGCAGTTCTTC. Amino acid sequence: CASSLDRGYNEQFF. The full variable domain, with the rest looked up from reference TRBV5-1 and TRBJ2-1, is KAGVTQTPRYLIKTRGQQVTLSCSPISGHRSVSWYQQTPGQGLQFLFEYFSETQRNKGNFPGRFSGRQFSNSRSEMNVSTLELGDSALYLCASSLDRGYNEQFFGPGTRLTVL.